Shown below are 26 T cell receptor beta chains from a single sample sequenced in a study of CD4 and CD8 cells across lung adenocarcinoma regions. TCRdb reprocessed the PCR reads via MiXCR and lists one record per CDR3 protein. The sample includes 13,000 to 15,000 distinct CDR3 sequences, about 48% of them seen just once. The source material was CD4+ T cells from the center of a lung tumor. The receptors were sampled from a male donor with lung adenocarcinoma. The CD4 and CD8 labels of this study may be unreliable.

By proportion, this clonotype is large. The chain joins TRBV27 to TRBJ2-1, with TRBD1 identical over 7 bases. V dropped 7 bases and J dropped 10; count of bases not matched to a gene: 7. The CDR3 extends over 12 amino acids. Germline values: CDR1 MNHEY, CDR2 SMNVEV (reference sequence). The CDR3: CASTGTVGEQFF. The CDR3 bases are TGTGCCAGCACAGGGACAGTTGGAGAGCAGTTCTTC.

The rearrangement links TRBV6-1 to TRBJ1-2, with 11 bases aligning to TRBD1. This CDR3 region has 14 residues. J lost 7 bases, V lost 5 bases, and 6 bases had no gene match. CDR1 and CDR2 (germline): MNHNS, SASEGT. The CDR3 loop is CASSTGQGVGGYTF. Here the CDR3 DNA reads TGTGCCAGCAGTACGGGACAGGGGGTTGGTGGCTACACCTTC.

This clonotype has at least ten counts. The chain employs TRBV6-1 and TRBJ2-1; D gene unclear. The germline V and J ends were trimmed by 6 bases and 5 bases, with 8 bases remaining between them. In germline, CDR1 is MNHNS, CDR2 SASEGT. This CDR3 spans 12 amino acids. In DNA form, the CDR3 reads TGTGCCAGCAGGGGGTATGACAATGAGCAGTTCTTC. This translates into CASRGYDNEQFF.

The chain recombines TRBV7-9 with TRBJ2-3, with D possibly being TRBD2 (5 bases). This CDR3 has 14 residues. V was shortened by 3 bases and J by 5 bases, with 12 bases between the two germline ends. Per germline, CDR1 SEHNR and CDR2 FQNEAQ (reference sequence). CDR3 region: CASSLGSRGDTQYF. The DNA for the CDR3 is TGTGCCAGCAGCTTGGGCTCCCGGGGAGATACGCAGTATTTT.

About this clonotype itself: At one end, the junction sequence differs from germline, possibly due to a read error. V and J are TRBV6-1 and TRBJ2-3; D may correspond to TRBD1 or TRBD2 (7 bases each). Germline V lookup: CDR1 MNHNS, CDR2 SASEGT. This CDR3 region has 14 residues. The CDR3 region is CAGRGSRGVDTQYF. The CDR3 coding sequence is TGTGCGGGCAGGGGGAGCCGGGGGGTGGATACCCAGTATTTT.

Within the sample, this clonotype is medium-sized. The gene calls are TRBV6-5 and TRBJ2-1, with a weak D call TRBD2 (5 bases). This CDR3 has 16 residues. V lost 8 bases, J lost 0 bases, and 17 bases lay in between. Germline CDR1 MNHEY, CDR2 SVGAGI. The DNA of the CDR3 is TGTGCCAGCGCGTCGGTCCGAGGGAGCTCCTACAATGAGCAGTTCTTC. Amino acid sequence: CASASVRGSSYNEQFF.

The sample holds many counts of this clonotype. The genes are TRBV6-1 and TRBJ1-2; D not resolved. The V end lost 6 bases, the J end lost 4 bases, and 6 bases lay between the germline ends. CDR3 size: 11 residues. CDR1 is MNHNS and CDR2 is SASEGT in the germline V gene. CDR3 DNA sequence: TGTGCCAGCAGGGTTGGCTATGGCTACACCTTC. This translates into CASRVGYGYTF.

Points on this clonotype: A much larger clone lies a single base off, so this may be a read error. The chain uses TRBV3-1 and TRBJ2-3; tentative D call: TRBD1 (5 bases). This CDR3 spans 17 amino acids. Germline loops: CDR1 LGHDT, CDR2 YNNKEL (reference sequence). CDR3 amino acids: CTSSQGAPYLVPDTQYF. CDR3 nucleotide sequence: TGTACCAGCAGCCAAGGGGCTCCATATCTGGTCCCAGATACGCAGTATTTT.

J is TRBJ2-3 and V is TRBV27; D is possibly TRBD2 (5 bases). The J call may be in error: the DNA end matches TRBJ2-7 better. The length of the CDR3 is 15 residues. The germline V gene encodes CDR1 MNHEY and CDR2 SMNVEV (reference sequence). The CDR3: CASRTGFQSKNTQYF. For the CDR3, the DNA is TGTGCCAGCAGGACGGGATTTCAATCCAAAAACACGCAGTACTTC.

This clonotype has only one observation. This rearrangement joins TRBV6-2 or TRBV6-3 to TRBJ1-4; TRBD1 is a possible D gene (5 bases). Trimming stripped 2 bases from V and 4 bases from J, with 14 bases between. The CDR3 is 16 residues long. Per the germline V gene, CDR1 is MNHEY and CDR2 is SVGEGT. As DNA, the CDR3 is TGTGCCAGCAGTTACCCCCCAGGGAGTCGTAATGAAAAACTGTTTTTT. Protein sequence: CASSYPPGSRNEKLFF.

This clonotype has at least ten counts. The chain has TRBV6-1 and TRBJ2-7; a possible D gene is TRBD1 (6 bases). The CDR3 extends over 15 amino acids. The germline V gene has CDR1 MNHNS and CDR2 SASEGT. With 7 bases removed from V and 0 bases from J, the gap between germline ends came to 16 bases. CDR3 DNA sequence: TGTGCCAGCACCGAACAGGGTCTGGTCTCCTACGAGCAGTACTTC. Its protein is CASTEQGLVSYEQYF.

In its sample, this clonotype was seen a few times. The rearrangement links TRBV7-9 to TRBJ2-5; 10 nucleotides match TRBD2. Trimming took 1 base from V and 5 from J; bases not matched to a gene: 4. The germline gives CDR1 SEHNR, CDR2 FQNEAQ (reference sequence). This CDR3 has 15 residues. The CDR3 loop reads CASSLGAGGRETQYF. The CDR3 nucleotides read TGTGCCAGCAGCTTAGGAGCGGGAGGGCGGGAGACCCAGTACTTC.

The chain uses TRBV6-1 and TRBJ2-3; TRBD1 or TRBD2 may be the D gene (6 bases each). The CDR3 extends over 16 amino acids. Per germline, CDR1 MNHNS and CDR2 SASEGT. The V end lost 7 bases, the J end lost 13 bases, and 30 bases lay between the germline ends. The CDR3 DNA reads as TGTGCCAGCAACGAACCCCCGGGGGCTCGCACAGATACTAAGTATTTT. This encodes CASNEPPGARTDTKYF.

A remark on this clonotype: Mismatch with germline at one junction end may stem from a read error. The chain carries TRBV27 and TRBJ2-1, with TRBD1 as a possible D gene (5 bases). The CDR3 contains 15 residues. Germline CDR1 MNHEY, CDR2 SMNVEV (reference sequence). DNA for the CDR3: TGTGCCAGCAAAAGGGGCTGTGCCACCAACAAGGAGCTGTTCTTT. Its protein product is CASKRGCATNKELFF.

This clonotype was counted between two and nine times. This chain connects TRBV10-1 to TRBJ1-1, with TRBD1 as a possible D gene (6 bases). CDR1 WNHNN and CDR2 SYGVQD come from the germline V gene (reference sequence). The V and J ends lost 3 bases and 9 bases respectively, with 11 bases between them. The CDR3 is 12 residues long. This CDR3 reads CASSDEGEKAFF. The CDR3 DNA reads TGCGCCAGCAGTGACGAGGGGGAGAAAGCTTTCTTT.

This clonotype was seen a handful of times. The chain uses TRBV6-1 and TRBJ1-4, with TRBD1 matching over 8 bases. With 8 bases clipped from V and 4 bases from J, the junction kept 18 bases outside the gene matches. Germline CDR1 reads MNHNS; CDR2 reads SASEGT. This CDR3 has 18 residues. DNA for the CDR3: TGTGCCAGCGGACGACATCAAAATTCAGGGGGCTTTAATGAAAAACTGTTTTTT. Translation: CASGRHQNSGGFNEKLFF.

The sample holds many counts of this clonotype. This sequence joins TRBV27 and TRBJ2-1; D is uncertain. The V end was cut by 0 bases, the J end by 4 bases, with 13 bases between. The CDR3 runs to 16 residues. Germline CDR1 and CDR2: MNHEY and SMNVEV (reference sequence). The CDR3 DNA reads TGTGCCAGCAGTTTATCGGTCACGATGGTATACAATGAGCAGTTCTTC. This translates into CASSLSVTMVYNEQFF.

On this clonotype: It is unclear where the CDR3 begins or ends on the DNA, so no DNA is shown, and the CDR3 is as TCRdb lists it. The rearrangement links TRBV27 to TRBJ2-3; TRBD1 was called by the table and not checked on the DNA. The length of the CDR3 is 17 amino acids, counting both ends. Germline CDR1 reads MNHEY; CDR2 reads SMNVEV (reference sequence). CDR3 in amino acids: CASSPGRVAPGTDTQYF.

The chain recombines TRBV14 with TRBJ2-1; 10 positions match TRBD2. This CDR3 region has 16 residues. In germline, CDR1 is SGHDN, CDR2 FVKESK. J was trimmed by 7 bases and V by 1 base; bases with no gene match: 7. The CDR3 sequence is CASSQGGSGRRNEQFF. CDR3 bases: TGTGCCAGCAGCCAAGGAGGTAGCGGGAGGAGGAATGAGCAGTTCTTC.

This clonotype was counted once. An end of the junction does not agree with germline; a read error may underlie this. V is TRBV6-1 and J is TRBJ2-6; 9 positions agree with TRBD2. The length of the CDR3 is 18 residues. Germline V gene sequence: CDR1 MNHNS, CDR2 SASEGT. CDR3 sequence: CASTPRGSGSSGAYEQTF. The CDR3 DNA follows: TGTGCCAGCACTCCGAGAGGTAGCGGGAGCTCTGGGGCCTACGAGCAGACCTTC.

A few counts support this clonotype. This sequence joins TRBV10-2 and TRBJ2-1; 7 bases line up with TRBD2. CDR3 size: 16 residues. V lost 3 bases and J lost 8; bases outside the gene matches: 13. The V gene's germline CDR1 is WSHSY and CDR2 SAAADI. The CDR3 loop is CASSDPSGATSDEQFF. DNA of the CDR3: TGCGCCAGCAGTGACCCTAGCGGAGCGACTTCGGATGAGCAGTTCTTC.

The CDR3 sequence is CASSDTVKNTGAQFF. CDR3 nucleotides: TGTGCCAGCAGTGATACAGTGAAGAACACCGGGGCGCAGTTTTTT. The V call is TRBV12-3 or TRBV12-4, the J call TRBJ2-2, with D perhaps given as TRBD1 or TRBD2 (5 bases each). This CDR3 has 15 amino acids. V lost 5 bases to trimming and J lost 16 bases, with 26 bases between them.

This clonotype was recorded many times. The V gene is TRBV6-4, the J gene TRBJ2-3; 10 nucleotides agree with TRBD2. The CDR3 has 15 residues. Per germline, CDR1 MRHNA and CDR2 SNTAGT. The J segment lost 1 base and the V segment lost 2 bases, leaving 0 bases of the junction unmatched. The CDR3 DNA reads TGTGCCAGCAGTGACGGGACTAGCGGCACAGATACGCAGTATTTT. As protein: CASSDGTSGTDTQYF.

The CDR3 region is CARRLQSGITGAQYF. The CDR3 DNA reads TGTGCCAGGAGACTCCAGTCCGGAATCACCGGGGCGCAGTATTTT. V is TRBV6-5 and J is TRBJ2-2, with D perhaps TRBD2 (5 bases). The J call may not be correct, given that the DNA end is closer to TRBJ2-3. Germline lookup yields CDR1 MNHEY and CDR2 SVGAGI. CDR3 length: 15 residues.

By sample share, this clonotype is medium-sized. The rearrangement joins TRBV27 to TRBJ2-1, with unresolved D. The end of the DNA fits TRBJ2-7 better, so the J call may be wrong. The germline V gene encodes CDR1 MNHEY and CDR2 SMNVEV (reference sequence). This CDR3 region has 12 residues. DNA for the CDR3: TGTGCCAGCAGTTTACCGACCTACGAGCAGTACTTC. Residues: CASSLPTYEQYF.

The rearrangement links TRBV6-5 to TRBJ2-1; TRBD2 agrees at 7 bases. The CDR3 is 16 amino acids. J was trimmed by 0 bases and V by 3 bases; bases with no gene match: 5. Germline values: CDR1 MNHEY, CDR2 SVGAGI. This CDR3 is CASSYGGGSSYNEQFF. DNA of the CDR3: TGTGCCAGCAGTTATGGGGGAGGGAGCTCCTACAATGAGCAGTTCTTC.